The T cell receptor beta chain described here comes from a study of blood T cell repertoires in COVID-19. Study background: T cells, B-cell-depleted T cells, or PBMCs supplied cDNA or gDNA.

Per the original data handling: How many nucleated cells were present was estimated from reference gene primer amplification. Using immunoSEQ multiplex PCR, the repertoire was profiled, and TCRdb retains in-frame clones only, with some absent. V, J and clone size are those of that table, while D and trimming were read from the DNA. This sample has about 180,000 clones, with approximately 85% found just once. Participants had their cohort set by participant-reported clinical history. CDR1 and CDR2 (germline): SNHLY, FYNNEI. V shed 4 bases and J 6 bases; nucleotides not matched to a gene: 19. CDR3 length: 18 residues.

V gene TRBV2 combines with J gene TRBJ2-5, with TRBD1 matching over 8 bases. This TCR derives from a man aged 40-55 years who had recovered from COVID-19. Sequencing was performed on PBMCs or T cells enriched from blood (not recorded which). The CDR3 reads CASSVQPFQGARSKTQYF. Written as DNA, the CDR3 is TGTGCCAGCAGTGTCCAACCCTTTCAGGGGGCCCGTTCGAAGACCCAGTACTTC.